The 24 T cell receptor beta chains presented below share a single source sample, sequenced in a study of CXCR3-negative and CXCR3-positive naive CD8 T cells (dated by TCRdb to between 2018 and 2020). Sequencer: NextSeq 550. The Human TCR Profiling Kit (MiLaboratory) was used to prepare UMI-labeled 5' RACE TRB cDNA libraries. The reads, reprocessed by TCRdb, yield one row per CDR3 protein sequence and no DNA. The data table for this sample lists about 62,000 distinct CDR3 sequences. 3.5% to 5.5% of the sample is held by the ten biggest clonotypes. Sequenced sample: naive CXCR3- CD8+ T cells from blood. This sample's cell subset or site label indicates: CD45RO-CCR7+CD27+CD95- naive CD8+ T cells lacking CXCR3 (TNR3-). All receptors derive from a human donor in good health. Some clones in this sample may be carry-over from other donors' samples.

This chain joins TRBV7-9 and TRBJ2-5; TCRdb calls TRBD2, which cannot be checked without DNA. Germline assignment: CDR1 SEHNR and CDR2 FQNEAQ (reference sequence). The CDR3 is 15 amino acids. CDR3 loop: CASSSLVGAGETQYF.

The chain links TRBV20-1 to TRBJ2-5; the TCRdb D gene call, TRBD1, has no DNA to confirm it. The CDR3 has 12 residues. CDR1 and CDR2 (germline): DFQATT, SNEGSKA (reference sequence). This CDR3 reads CSARDDPGDQYF.

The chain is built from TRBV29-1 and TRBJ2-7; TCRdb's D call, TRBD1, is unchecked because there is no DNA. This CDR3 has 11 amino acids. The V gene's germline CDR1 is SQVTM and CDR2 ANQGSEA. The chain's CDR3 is CSVALDHEQYF.

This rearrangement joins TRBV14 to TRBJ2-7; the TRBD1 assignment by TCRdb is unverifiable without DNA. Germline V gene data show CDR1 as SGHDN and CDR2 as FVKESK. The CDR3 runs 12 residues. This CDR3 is CASGQGSREQYF. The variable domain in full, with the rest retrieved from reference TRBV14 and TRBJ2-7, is EAGVTQFPSHSVIEKGQTVTLRCDPISGHDNLYWYRRVMGKEIKFLLHFVKESKQDESGMPNNRFLAERTGGTYSTLKVQPAELEDSGVYFCASGQGSREQYFGPGTRLTVT.

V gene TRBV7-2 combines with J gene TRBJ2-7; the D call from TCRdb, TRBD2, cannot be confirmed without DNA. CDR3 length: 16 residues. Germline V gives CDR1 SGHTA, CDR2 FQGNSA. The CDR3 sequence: CASSLEGYGGFYEQYF.

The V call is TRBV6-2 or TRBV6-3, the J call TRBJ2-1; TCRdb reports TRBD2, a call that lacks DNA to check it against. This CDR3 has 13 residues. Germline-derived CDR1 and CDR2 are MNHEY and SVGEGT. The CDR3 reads CASKLAGEGEQFF.

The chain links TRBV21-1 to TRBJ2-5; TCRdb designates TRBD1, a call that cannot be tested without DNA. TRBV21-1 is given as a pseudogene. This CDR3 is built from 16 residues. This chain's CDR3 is CASSTNNTGLEETQYF.

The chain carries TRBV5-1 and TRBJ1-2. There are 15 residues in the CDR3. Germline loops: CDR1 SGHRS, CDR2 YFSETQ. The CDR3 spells CASSSETGFSYGYTF.

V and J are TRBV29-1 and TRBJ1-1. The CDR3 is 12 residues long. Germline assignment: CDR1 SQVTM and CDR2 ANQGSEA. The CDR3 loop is CSVPGQAIEAFF. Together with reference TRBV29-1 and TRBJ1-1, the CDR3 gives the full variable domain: SAVISQKPSRDICQRGTSLTIQCQVDSQVTMMFWYRQQPGQSLTLIATANQGSEATYESGFVIDKFPISRPNLTFSTLTVSNMSPEDSSIYLCSVPGQAIEAFFGQGTRLTVV.

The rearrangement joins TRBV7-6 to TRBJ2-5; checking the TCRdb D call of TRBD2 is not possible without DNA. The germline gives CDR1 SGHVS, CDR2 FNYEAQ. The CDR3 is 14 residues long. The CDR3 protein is CASRSQRAQETQYF. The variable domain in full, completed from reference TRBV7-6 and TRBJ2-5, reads GAGVSQSPRYKVTKRGQDVALRCDPISGHVSLYWYRQALGQGPEFLTYFNYEAQQDKSGLPNDRFSAERPEGSISTLTIQRTEQRDSAMYRCASRSQRAQETQYFGPGTRLLVL.

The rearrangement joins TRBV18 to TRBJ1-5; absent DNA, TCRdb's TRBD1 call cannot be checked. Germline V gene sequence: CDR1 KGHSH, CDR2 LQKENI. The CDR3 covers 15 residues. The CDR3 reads CASSPLTGTHQPQHF. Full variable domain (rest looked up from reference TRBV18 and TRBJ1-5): NAGVMQNPRHLVRRRGQEARLRCSPMKGHSHVYWYRQLPEEGLKFMVYLQKENIIDESGMPKERFSAEFPKEGPSILRIQQVVRGDSAAYFCASSPLTGTHQPQHFGDGTRLSIL.

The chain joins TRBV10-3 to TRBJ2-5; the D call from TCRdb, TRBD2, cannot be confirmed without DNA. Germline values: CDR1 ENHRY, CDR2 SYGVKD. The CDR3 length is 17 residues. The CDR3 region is CAISSGTSARIQETQYF.

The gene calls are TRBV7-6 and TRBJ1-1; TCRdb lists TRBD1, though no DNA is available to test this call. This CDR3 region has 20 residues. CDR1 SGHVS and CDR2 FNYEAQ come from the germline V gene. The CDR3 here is CASSLGGQMNWLPFDSEAFF.

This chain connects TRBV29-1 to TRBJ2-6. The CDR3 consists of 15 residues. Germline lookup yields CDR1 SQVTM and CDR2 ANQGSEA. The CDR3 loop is CSVEDLASGANVLTF. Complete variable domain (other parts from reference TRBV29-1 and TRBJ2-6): SAVISQKPSRDICQRGTSLTIQCQVDSQVTMMFWYRQQPGQSLTLIATANQGSEATYESGFVIDKFPISRPNLTFSTLTVSNMSPEDSSIYLCSVEDLASGANVLTFGAGSRLTVL.

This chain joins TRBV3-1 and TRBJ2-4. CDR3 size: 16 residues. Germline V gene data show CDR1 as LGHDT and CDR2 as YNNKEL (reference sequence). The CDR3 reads CASTPAHGLAKNIQYF.

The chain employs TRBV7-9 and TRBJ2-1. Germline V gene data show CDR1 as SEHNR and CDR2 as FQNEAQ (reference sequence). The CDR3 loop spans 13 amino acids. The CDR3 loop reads CASSPLGVNEQFF.

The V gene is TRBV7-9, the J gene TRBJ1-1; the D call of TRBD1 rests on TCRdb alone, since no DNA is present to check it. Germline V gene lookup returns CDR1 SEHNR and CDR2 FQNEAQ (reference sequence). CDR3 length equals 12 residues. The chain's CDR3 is CASSLLAPEAFF. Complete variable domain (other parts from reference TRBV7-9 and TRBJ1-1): DTGVSQNPRHKITKRGQNVTFRCDPISEHNRLYWYRQTLGQGPEFLTYFQNEAQLEKSRLLSDRFSAERPKGSFSTLEIQRTEQGDSAMYLCASSLLAPEAFFGQGTRLTVV.

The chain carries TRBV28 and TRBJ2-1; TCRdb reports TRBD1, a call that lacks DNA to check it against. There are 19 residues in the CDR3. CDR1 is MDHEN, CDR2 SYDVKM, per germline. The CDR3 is CASSLNTRAQGVFDDEQFF. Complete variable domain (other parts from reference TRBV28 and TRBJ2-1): DVKVTQSSRYLVKRTGEKVFLECVQDMDHENMFWYRQDPGLGLRLIYFSYDVKMKEKGDIPEGYSVSREKKERFSLILESASTNQTSMYLCASSLNTRAQGVFDDEQFFGPGTRLTVL.

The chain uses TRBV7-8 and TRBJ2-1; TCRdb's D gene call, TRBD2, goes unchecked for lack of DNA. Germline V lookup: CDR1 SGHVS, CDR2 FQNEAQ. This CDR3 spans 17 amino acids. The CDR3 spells CASSLADSGSIYNEQFF.

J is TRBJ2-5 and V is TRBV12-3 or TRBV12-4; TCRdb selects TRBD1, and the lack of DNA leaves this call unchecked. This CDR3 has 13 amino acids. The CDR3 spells CASSLEGDETQYF.

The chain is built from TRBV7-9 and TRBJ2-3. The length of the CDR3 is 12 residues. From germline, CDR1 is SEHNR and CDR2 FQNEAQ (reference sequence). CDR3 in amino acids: CASNVGFDTQYF.

The chain's CDR3 is CSVEERYEQYF. This chain links TRBV29-1 with TRBJ2-7. This CDR3 contains 11 residues. CDR1 and CDR2 from the germline V gene are SQVTM and ANQGSEA.

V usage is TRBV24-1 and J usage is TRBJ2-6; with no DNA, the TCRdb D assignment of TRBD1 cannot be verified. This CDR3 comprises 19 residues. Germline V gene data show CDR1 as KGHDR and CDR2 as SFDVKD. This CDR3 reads CATSDLRAGSASGANVLTF.

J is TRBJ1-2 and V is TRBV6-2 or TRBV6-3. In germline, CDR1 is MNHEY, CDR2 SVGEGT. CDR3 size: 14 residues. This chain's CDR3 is CASSYSGANYGYTF.